The 22 T cell receptor beta chains presented below share a single source sample, sequenced in a study of post-analysis software for immune sequencing data. These receptors have no identified antigens. Whole-study results and caveats: Five or six TRBV segments, TRBV5-6, TRBV5-1 and TRBV20-1 among them, were found more frequent in patients than controls.

Carried by the TCR beta cDNA libraries were unique molecular identifiers. TCRdb reprocessed the PCR reads via MiXCR and lists one record per CDR3 protein. The sample contains 600,000 to 700,000 distinct CDR3 sequences, 55% to 70% of which appear only once. The source material was blood. The receptors were gathered from a girl aged 2-15 years with multiple sclerosis.

V usage is TRBV10-3 and J usage is TRBJ2-1, with 9 bases aligning to TRBD2. CDR1 and CDR2 from the germline V gene are ENHRY and SYGVKD. Unmatched junction bases numbered 11, after V lost 7 bases and J lost 7 bases. The CDR3 totals 15 residues. This CDR3 reads CAIKGGGRVVNEQFF. The CDR3 DNA follows: TGTGCCATCAAGGGTGGCGGGAGGGTGGTAAATGAGCAGTTCTTC.

This clonotype occurred once. The chain recombines TRBV5-1 with TRBJ2-5, with 9 bases identical to TRBD2. The CDR3 spans 13 residues. From germline, CDR1 is SGHRS and CDR2 YFSETQ. Losses at the gene ends were 4 bases for V and 6 bases for J; bases not matched to a gene: 4. The CDR3 protein is CASSATSGQTQYF. The CDR3 coding sequence is TGCGCCAGCAGCGCGACTAGCGGTCAGACCCAGTACTTC.

In its sample, this clonotype was seen a few times. V and J are TRBV7-9 and TRBJ2-6; 10 nucleotides match TRBD1. Trimming cost V 5 bases and J 2 bases; bases outside gene matches: 9. Germline assignment: CDR1 SEHNR and CDR2 FQNEAQ (reference sequence). CDR3 length: 18 residues. CDR3 nucleotides: TGTGCCAGCAGCGCCCCCGGGACAGGGGTAGCTGGGGCCAACGTCCTGACTTTC. Its protein is CASSAPGTGVAGANVLTF.

This clonotype has at least ten counts. The chain joins TRBV20-1 to TRBJ2-1; 8 bases align to TRBD2. This CDR3 comprises 17 residues. Trimming cost V 0 bases and J 4 bases; bases outside gene matches: 11. Germline V gene data show CDR1 as DFQATT and CDR2 as SNEGSKA (reference sequence). The CDR3 reads CSAREGGAGGSYNEQFF. The DNA for the CDR3 is TGCAGTGCTAGAGAAGGAGGGGCGGGGGGATCATACAATGAGCAGTTCTTC.

This sequence joins TRBV20-1 and TRBJ2-3; 13 bases are a match to TRBD2. The CDR3 sequence is 15 residues long. Losses at the gene ends were 7 bases for V and 5 bases for J; bases not matched to a gene: 9. Looked up from germline, CDR1 is DFQATT and CDR2 is SNEGSKA (reference sequence). The CDR3 DNA is TGCAGTGTCTCCTCACTAGCGGGGGGGCAAGATACGCAGTATTTT. It translates to CSVSSLAGGQDTQYF.

V gene TRBV6-5 combines with J gene TRBJ2-1, with 9 bases aligning to TRBD2. There are 18 residues in the CDR3. The germline CDR1 and CDR2 sequences are MNHEY and SVGAGI. J gave up 3 bases and V 2 bases, and 11 bases lay outside the gene matches. CDR3 nucleotides: TGTGCCAGCAGTTACGGTTGGGGGCTAGCGGGGAACTACAATGAGCAGTTCTTC. This sequence encodes CASSYGWGLAGNYNEQFF.

The gene calls are TRBV6-2 or TRBV6-3 and TRBJ2-4; 14 bases match TRBD2. This CDR3 has 23 residues. The V gene's germline CDR1 is MNHEY and CDR2 SVGEGT. J gave up 1 base and V 10 bases, and 27 bases lay outside the gene matches. The CDR3 sequence is CATAGVDGLAGGLYFEAKNIQYF. The CDR3 coding sequence is TGTGCCACCGCGGGGGTCGACGGACTAGCGGGAGGTTTATATTTTGAGGCCAAAAACATTCAGTACTTC.

This chain uses TRBV10-2 with TRBJ2-7; D might be TRBD1 or TRBD2, each matching 5 bases. V lost 6 bases and J 10 bases, leaving 22 bases between the germline ends. This CDR3 is built from 14 residues. Per germline, CDR1 WSHSY and CDR2 SAAADI. The CDR3 nucleotides are TGCGCCAGCAGGACAAGGTCCGGGGCAGAGGCCCAGTACTTC. It codes for CASRTRSGAEAQYF.

The genes are TRBV9 and TRBJ2-5; the match to TRBD2 covers 8 bases. The germline gives CDR1 SGDLS, CDR2 YYNGEE. V was pared by 0 bases and J by 4 bases, with 11 bases of the junction left unmatched. The CDR3 is 17 residues long. CDR3 in amino acids: CASSVDMAGGRIETQYF. CDR3 DNA sequence: TGTGCCAGCAGCGTAGATATGGCGGGGGGCCGAATAGAGACCCAGTACTTC.

The chain links TRBV11-2 to TRBJ2-5; 8 bases align to TRBD1. The DNA matches TRBJ2-7 better at its end, which makes the J call doubtful. There are 16 residues in the CDR3. Germline CDR1 reads SGHAT; CDR2 reads FQNNGV. The CDR3 region has the DNA TGTGCCAGCAGCTTGTCCCAGGGGGCTGCCCACTACGAGCAGTACTTC. Amino acid sequence: CASSLSQGAAHYEQYF.

V and J are TRBV29-1 and TRBJ1-1; 7 bases match TRBD1. The CDR3 has 13 amino acids. The V gene end was trimmed by 5 bases and the J gene end by 1 base; junction bases not matched to a gene: 4. In germline, CDR1 is SQVTM, CDR2 ANQGSEA. The CDR3 is CSVRAGGNTEAFF. The CDR3 nucleotides read TGCAGCGTTCGGGCAGGGGGGAACACTGAAGCTTTCTTT.

The J gene is TRBJ2-3, the V gene TRBV20-1, with 9 bases matching TRBD2. Trimming at V came to 0 bases and at J to 6 bases, leaving 7 bases not matched to a gene. The CDR3 extends over 15 amino acids. Germline V gene data show CDR1 as DFQATT and CDR2 as SNEGSKA (reference sequence). As DNA, the CDR3 is TGCAGTGCTAGAGAGGGGCTAGCGGGGTGGGATACGCAGTATTTT. Protein: CSAREGLAGWDTQYF.

The V and J genes are TRBV24-1 and TRBJ2-3; TRBD2 agrees at 8 bases. Germline trimming cut 1 base from V and 2 bases from J; bases unmatched to any gene: 4. This CDR3 spans 16 amino acids. Looked up from germline, CDR1 is KGHDR and CDR2 is SFDVKD. The CDR3 is CATSDLSGGVTDTQYF. In nucleotides, the CDR3 is TGTGCCACCAGTGATTTAAGCGGGGGAGTCACAGATACGCAGTATTTT.

This clonotype was recorded a few times. V and J are TRBV5-1 and TRBJ2-3, with D unresolved. CDR1 is SGHRS, CDR2 YFSETQ, per germline. With 0 bases removed from V and 2 bases from J, the gap between germline ends came to 7 bases. The CDR3 contains 14 residues. As DNA, the CDR3 is TGCGCCAGCAGCTTGGCACAGTCCACAGATACGCAGTATTTT. Protein sequence: CASSLAQSTDTQYF.

This clonotype was counted a few times. The chain carries TRBV20-1 and TRBJ2-3, with D tentatively TRBD1 (5 bases). The germline gives CDR1 DFQATT, CDR2 SNEGSKA (reference sequence). The CDR3 extends over 16 amino acids. V was cut by 0 bases and J by 2 bases, with 15 bases left in between. Written as DNA, the CDR3 is TGCAGTGCTAGAGATTTTAACCAGGGCTCCACAGATACGCAGTATTTT. It is translated as CSARDFNQGSTDTQYF.

The rearrangement joins TRBV25-1 to TRBJ1-1; D possibly corresponds to TRBD1 (5 bases). The CDR3 consists of 14 residues. Between the trimmed V and J ends, which lost 5 bases and 5 bases, there was a span of 15 bases. Germline V gene data show CDR1 as MGHDK and CDR2 as SYGVNS. As DNA, the CDR3 is TGTGCCAGCAGTCATCAGGGTGATCGGACTGAAGCTTTCTTT. This translates into CASSHQGDRTEAFF.

The chain employs TRBV18 and TRBJ2-3, with D hard to call. This CDR3 spans 16 amino acids. V lost 2 bases to trimming and J lost 0 bases, with 12 bases between them. In germline, CDR1 is KGHSH, CDR2 LQKENI. CDR3 bases: TGTGCCAGCTCACCAATTATCCATTCTAGCACAGATACGCAGTATTTT. It yields the protein CASSPIIHSSTDTQYF. The full variable domain, completed using reference TRBV18 and TRBJ2-3, is NAGVMQNPRHLVRRRGQEARLRCSPMKGHSHVYWYRQLPEEGLKFMVYLQKENIIDESGMPKERFSAEFPKEGPSILRIQQVVRGDSAAYFCASSPIIHSSTDTQYFGPGTRLTVL.

CDR3 nucleotides: TGTGCCAGCAGGGATAGAGGAGCGCGGGACACTGAAGCTTTCTTT. Translating gives CASRDRGARDTEAFF. This chain links TRBV12-3 or TRBV12-4 with TRBJ1-1; D is unresolved. This CDR3 contains 15 residues. Trimming left V 6 bases short and J 3 bases short, with 17 bases between.

The chain combines TRBV7-2 with TRBJ1-5, with D perhaps matching TRBD1 (5 bases). Germline CDR1 is SGHTA and CDR2 is FQGNSA. The CDR3 totals 14 residues. Trimming stripped 1 base from V and 9 bases from J, with 13 bases between. The CDR3 is CASSLVDSLGPQHF. The CDR3 bases are TGTGCCAGCAGCTTAGTCGACAGCCTAGGGCCCCAGCATTTT.

This chain uses TRBV7-7 with TRBJ1-2; TRBD1 aligns across 7 bases. The germline V gene encodes CDR1 SSHAT and CDR2 FNYEAQ (reference sequence). The CDR3 extends over 14 amino acids. CDR3 sequence reads: CANFPRGFRYGYTF. In nucleotides, the CDR3 is TGTGCTAACTTCCCCAGGGGGTTCCGCTATGGCTACACCTTC.

This chain uses TRBV7-2 with TRBJ2-7; TRBD1 agrees at 8 bases. The CDR3 totals 14 residues. V lost 4 bases and J lost 1; bases outside the gene matches: 3. Germline loops: CDR1 SGHTA, CDR2 FQGNSA. CDR3 protein: CASSSGQASYEQYF. The CDR3 region has the DNA TGTGCCAGCAGCTCGGGACAGGCGTCCTACGAGCAGTACTTC.

CDR3 sequence (DNA): TGTGCCAGCAGTTCCACAGGACTCGGGGGAGCTTTCTTT. As protein: CASSSTGLGGAFF. This chain joins TRBV27 and TRBJ1-1, with D possibly being TRBD1 (5 bases). Germline CDR1 reads MNHEY; CDR2 reads SMNVEV (reference sequence). V lost 4 bases to trimming and J lost 10 bases, with 16 bases between them. CDR3 length: 13 amino acids.